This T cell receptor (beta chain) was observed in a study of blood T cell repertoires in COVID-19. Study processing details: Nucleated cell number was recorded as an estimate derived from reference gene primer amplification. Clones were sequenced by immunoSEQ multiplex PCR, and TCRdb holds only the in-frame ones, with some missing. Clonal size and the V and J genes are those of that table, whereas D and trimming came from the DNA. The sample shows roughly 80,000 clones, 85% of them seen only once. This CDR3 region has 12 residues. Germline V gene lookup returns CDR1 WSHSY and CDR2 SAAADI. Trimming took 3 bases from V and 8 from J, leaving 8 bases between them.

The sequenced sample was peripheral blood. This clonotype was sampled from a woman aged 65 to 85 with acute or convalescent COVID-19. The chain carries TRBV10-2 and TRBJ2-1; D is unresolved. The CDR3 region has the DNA TGCGCCAGCAGTGAATTAGCTGATGAGCAGTTCTTC. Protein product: CASSELADEQFF.